This T cell receptor beta chain was found in a study of T cells after yellow fever vaccination. Study as a whole: The authors prepared low-cell-number fractions using SMART-Seq v4 Ultra Low Input. Study-wide results and caveats: Weaker in magnitude, the secondary response showed a faster peak on day 5 versus 15.

TCRdb processed the 5' RACE reads anew with MiXCR; each CDR3 protein has one entry. The sample lists under 350,000 distinct CDR3 sequences, over 3.5% seen once, with approximately 23% in the top ten. This clonotype was counted ten times or more. Its antigen remains unidentified. The CDR3 extends over 14 amino acids. Trimming left V 1 base short and J 4 bases short, with 5 bases between. Per germline, CDR1 SEHNR and CDR2 FQNEAQ (reference sequence). The sequence was obtained from a man aged 18-30 years who received the YFV17D yellow fever vaccine. The gene calls are TRBV7-9 and TRBJ1-6, with unresolved D. The sample consisted of PBMCs, taken 5 days after the yellow fever booster vaccination. The CDR3 is CASSLEQYNSPLHF. The CDR3 nucleotides read TGTGCCAGCAGCTTAGAACAGTATAATTCACCCCTCCACTTT.